This T cell receptor beta chain was identified during a study of blood T cells in healthy people across ages. Primed by a sample-barcoded 5' primer and a J-beta primer mix, a second PCR proceeded for roughly 6 to 12 cycles. All cDNA molecules were each tagged by a template-switch adaptor with 12 random nucleotides. TCRdb called the 5' RACE reads again in MiXCR, with one record for every CDR3 protein. Found here are approximately 1,700,000 distinct CDR3 sequences, approximately 40% of them singletons; the top ten hold roughly 23%. Peripheral blood from each donor was collected in a volume of about 10 milliliters. The total RNA that was extracted per sample amounted to at least 6 micrograms. The CDR3 contains 15 residues. V lost 2 bases to trimming and J lost 4 bases; unmatched junction nucleotides: 6. CDR1 MNHNS and CDR2 SASEGT come from the germline V gene.

The sequence was collected from a human donor in good health. Input material: blood. This chain links TRBV6-1 with TRBJ1-2; 8 positions match TRBD1. The CDR3, as DNA: TGTGCCAGCAGTGAACGTACAGGGGGAGGCTATGGCTACACCTTC. It codes for CASSERTGGGYGYTF.